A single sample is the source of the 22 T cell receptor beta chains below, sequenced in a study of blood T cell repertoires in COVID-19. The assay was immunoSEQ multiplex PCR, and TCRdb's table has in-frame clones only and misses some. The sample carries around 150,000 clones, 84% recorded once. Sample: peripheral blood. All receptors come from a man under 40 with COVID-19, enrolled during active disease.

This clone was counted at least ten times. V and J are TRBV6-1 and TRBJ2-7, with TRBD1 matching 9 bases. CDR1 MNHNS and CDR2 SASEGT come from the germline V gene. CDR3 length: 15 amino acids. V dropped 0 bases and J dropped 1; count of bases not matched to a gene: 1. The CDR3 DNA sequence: TGTGCCAGCAGTGAAGCGGGACAGGGTTCCTACGAGCAGTACTTC. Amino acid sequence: CASSEAGQGSYEQYF.

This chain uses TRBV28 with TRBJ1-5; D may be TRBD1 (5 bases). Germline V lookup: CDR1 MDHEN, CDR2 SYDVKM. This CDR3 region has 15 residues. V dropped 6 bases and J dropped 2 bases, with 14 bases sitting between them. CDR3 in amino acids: CASRQGGAGNQPQHF. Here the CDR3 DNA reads TGTGCCAGCAGACAAGGTGGGGCGGGCAATCAGCCCCAGCATTTT.

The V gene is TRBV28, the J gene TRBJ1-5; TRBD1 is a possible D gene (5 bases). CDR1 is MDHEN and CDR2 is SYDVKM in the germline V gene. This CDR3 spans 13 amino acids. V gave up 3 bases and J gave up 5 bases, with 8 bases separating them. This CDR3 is CASSLGPYQPQHF. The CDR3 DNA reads TGTGCCAGCAGTTTGGGGCCTTATCAGCCCCAGCATTTT. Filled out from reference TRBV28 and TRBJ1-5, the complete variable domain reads DVKVTQSSRYLVKRTGEKVFLECVQDMDHENMFWYRQDPGLGLRLIYFSYDVKMKEKGDIPEGYSVSREKKERFSLILESASTNQTSMYLCASSLGPYQPQHFGDGTRLSIL.

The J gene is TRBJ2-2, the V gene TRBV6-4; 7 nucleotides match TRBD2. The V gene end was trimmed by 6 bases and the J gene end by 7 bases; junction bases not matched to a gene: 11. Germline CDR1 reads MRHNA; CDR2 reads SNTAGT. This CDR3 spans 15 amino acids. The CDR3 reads CASSVGLEKGGELFF. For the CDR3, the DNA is TGTGCCAGCAGCGTCGGACTAGAGAAGGGCGGGGAGCTGTTTTTT.

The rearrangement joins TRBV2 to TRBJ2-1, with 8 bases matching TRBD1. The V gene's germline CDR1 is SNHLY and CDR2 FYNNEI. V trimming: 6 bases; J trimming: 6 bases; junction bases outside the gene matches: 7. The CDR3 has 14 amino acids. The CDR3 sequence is CASRKGQAFNEQFF. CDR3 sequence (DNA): TGTGCCAGCAGAAAGGGACAGGCATTCAATGAGCAGTTCTTC.

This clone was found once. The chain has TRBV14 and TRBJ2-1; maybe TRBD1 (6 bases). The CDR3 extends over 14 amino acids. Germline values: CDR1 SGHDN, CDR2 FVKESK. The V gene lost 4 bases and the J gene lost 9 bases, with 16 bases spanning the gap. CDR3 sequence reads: CASSRGWGPGEQFF. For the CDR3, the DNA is TGTGCCAGCAGCCGCGGATGGGGGCCCGGTGAGCAGTTCTTC. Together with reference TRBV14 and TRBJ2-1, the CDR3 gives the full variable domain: EAGVTQFPSHSVIEKGQTVTLRCDPISGHDNLYWYRRVMGKEIKFLLHFVKESKQDESGMPNNRFLAERTGGTYSTLKVQPAELEDSGVYFCASSRGWGPGEQFFGPGTRLTVL.

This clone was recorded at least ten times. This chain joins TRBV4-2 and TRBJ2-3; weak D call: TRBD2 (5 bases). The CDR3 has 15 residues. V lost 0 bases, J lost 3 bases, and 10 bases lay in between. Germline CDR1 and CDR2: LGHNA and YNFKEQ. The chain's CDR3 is CASSQDGERTDTQYF. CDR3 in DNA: TGTGCCAGCAGCCAAGACGGGGAGCGGACAGATACGCAGTATTTT.

The CDR3 DNA follows: TGTGCCAGCAGCCAAGGTAACAGCAACTATGGCTACACCTTC. Protein: CASSQGNSNYGYTF. V gene TRBV3-1 (or the pseudogene TRBV3-2) combines with J gene TRBJ1-2; D is unresolved. CDR3 length equals 14 residues. CDR1 and CDR2 (germline): LGHDT, YNNKEL (reference sequence). Deletions cut 1 base from V and 2 bases from J, with 8 bases between.

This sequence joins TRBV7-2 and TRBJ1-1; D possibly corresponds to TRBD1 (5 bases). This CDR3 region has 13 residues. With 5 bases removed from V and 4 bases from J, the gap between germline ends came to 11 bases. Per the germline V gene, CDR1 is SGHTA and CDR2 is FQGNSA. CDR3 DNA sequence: TGTGCCAGCAGCCCAGGGTGGCGCACTGAAGCTTTCTTT. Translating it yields CASSPGWRTEAFF. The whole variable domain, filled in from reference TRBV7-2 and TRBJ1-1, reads GAGVSQSPSNKVTEKGKDVELRCDPISGHTALYWYRQSLGQGLEFLIYFQGNSAPDKSGLPSDRFSAERTGGSVSTLTIQRTQQEDSAVYLCASSPGWRTEAFFGQGTRLTVV.

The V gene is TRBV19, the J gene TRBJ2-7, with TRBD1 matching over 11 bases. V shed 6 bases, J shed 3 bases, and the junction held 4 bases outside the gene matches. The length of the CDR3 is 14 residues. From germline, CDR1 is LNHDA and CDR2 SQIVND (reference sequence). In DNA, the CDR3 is TGTGCCAGTAGGCTGGGACAGGGGGGCTACGAGCAGTACTTC. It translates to CASRLGQGGYEQYF.

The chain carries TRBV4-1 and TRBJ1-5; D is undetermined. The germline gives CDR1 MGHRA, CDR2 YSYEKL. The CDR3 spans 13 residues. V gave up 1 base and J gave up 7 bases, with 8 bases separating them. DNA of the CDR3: TGCGCCAGCAGCCAAGCTGGTGAGCAGCCCCAGCATTTT. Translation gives CASSQAGEQPQHF.

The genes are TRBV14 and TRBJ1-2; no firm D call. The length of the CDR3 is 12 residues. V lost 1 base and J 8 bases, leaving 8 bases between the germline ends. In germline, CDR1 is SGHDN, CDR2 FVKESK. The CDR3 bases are TGTGCCAGCAGCCAAGTTGGCCGAGGCTACACCTTC. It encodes CASSQVGRGYTF. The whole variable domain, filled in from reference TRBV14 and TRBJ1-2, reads EAGVTQFPSHSVIEKGQTVTLRCDPISGHDNLYWYRRVMGKEIKFLLHFVKESKQDESGMPNNRFLAERTGGTYSTLKVQPAELEDSGVYFCASSQVGRGYTFGSGTRLTVV.

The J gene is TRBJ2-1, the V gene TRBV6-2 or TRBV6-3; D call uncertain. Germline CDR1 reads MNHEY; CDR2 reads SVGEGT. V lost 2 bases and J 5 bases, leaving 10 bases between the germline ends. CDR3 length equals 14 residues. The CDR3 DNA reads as TGTGCCAGCAGTTACCGGCGGAGCGACAATGAGCAGTTCTTC. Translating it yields CASSYRRSDNEQFF.

The CDR3 DNA sequence: TGTGCCAGCGCTACCCTCCGGGACAGGGCCTACGAGCAGTACTTC. Residues: CASATLRDRAYEQYF. The chain links TRBV6-5 to TRBJ2-7, with TRBD1 matching 9 bases. Germline V gene sequence: CDR1 MNHEY, CDR2 SVGAGI. This CDR3 is 15 amino acids long. Unmatched junction bases numbered 10, after V lost 8 bases and J lost 2 bases.

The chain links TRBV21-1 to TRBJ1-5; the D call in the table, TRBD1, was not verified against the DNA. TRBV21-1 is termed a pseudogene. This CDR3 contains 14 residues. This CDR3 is CASRGTVSNQPQHF. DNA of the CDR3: TGTGCCAGCAGAGGGACAGTTAGCAATCAGCCCCAGCATTTT.

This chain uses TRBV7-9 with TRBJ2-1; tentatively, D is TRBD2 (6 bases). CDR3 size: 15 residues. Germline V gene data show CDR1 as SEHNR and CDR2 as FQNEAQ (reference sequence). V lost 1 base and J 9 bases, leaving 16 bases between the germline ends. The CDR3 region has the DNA TGTGCCAGCAGCTTAGGGCTCTTCCGGGAGACTGAGCAGTTCTTC. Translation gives CASSLGLFRETEQFF.

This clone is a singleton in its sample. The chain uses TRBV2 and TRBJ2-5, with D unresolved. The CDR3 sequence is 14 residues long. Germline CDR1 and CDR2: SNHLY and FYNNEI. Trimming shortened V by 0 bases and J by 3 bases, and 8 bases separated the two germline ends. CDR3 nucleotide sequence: TGTGCCAGCAGTGAAGCGACGCTAGAAGAGACCCAGTACTTC. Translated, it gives CASSEATLEETQYF.

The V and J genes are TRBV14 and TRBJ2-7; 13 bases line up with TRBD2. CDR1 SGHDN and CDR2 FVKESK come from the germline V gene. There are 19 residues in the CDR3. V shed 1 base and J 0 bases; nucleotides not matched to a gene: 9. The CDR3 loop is CASSQAEWTSGRVSYEQYF. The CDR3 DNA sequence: TGTGCCAGCAGCCAAGCAGAATGGACTAGCGGGAGAGTCTCCTACGAGCAGTACTTC. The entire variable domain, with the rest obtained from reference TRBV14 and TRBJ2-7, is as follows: EAGVTQFPSHSVIEKGQTVTLRCDPISGHDNLYWYRRVMGKEIKFLLHFVKESKQDESGMPNNRFLAERTGGTYSTLKVQPAELEDSGVYFCASSQAEWTSGRVSYEQYFGPGTRLTVT.

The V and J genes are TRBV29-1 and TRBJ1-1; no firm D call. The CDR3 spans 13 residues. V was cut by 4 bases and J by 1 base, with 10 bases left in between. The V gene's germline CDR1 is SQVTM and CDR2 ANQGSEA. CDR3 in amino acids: CSVAPLSNTEAFF. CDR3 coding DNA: TGCAGCGTTGCCCCCTTATCGAACACTGAAGCTTTCTTT. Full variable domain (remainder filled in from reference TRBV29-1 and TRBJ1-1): SAVISQKPSRDICQRGTSLTIQCQVDSQVTMMFWYRQQPGQSLTLIATANQGSEATYESGFVIDKFPISRPNLTFSTLTVSNMSPEDSSIYLCSVAPLSNTEAFFGQGTRLTVV.

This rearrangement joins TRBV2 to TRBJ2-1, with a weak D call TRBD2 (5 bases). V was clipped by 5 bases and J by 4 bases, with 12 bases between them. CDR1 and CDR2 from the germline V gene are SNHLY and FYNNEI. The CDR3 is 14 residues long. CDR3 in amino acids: CASSKSGTYNEQFF. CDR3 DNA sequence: TGTGCCAGCAGTAAAAGCGGCACTTACAATGAGCAGTTCTTC.

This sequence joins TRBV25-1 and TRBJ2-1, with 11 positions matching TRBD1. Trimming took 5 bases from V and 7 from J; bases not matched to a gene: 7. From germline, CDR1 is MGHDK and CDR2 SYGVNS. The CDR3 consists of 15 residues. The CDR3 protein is CASSTGQGEWNEQFF. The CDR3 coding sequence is TGTGCCAGCAGTACGGGACAGGGGGAATGGAATGAGCAGTTCTTC.

The CDR3 region has the DNA TGCGCCAGCAGCCAAGCTCAGTCGAACACTGAAGCTTTCTTT. Amino acid sequence: CASSQAQSNTEAFF. The chain carries TRBV4-3 and TRBJ1-1; D ambiguous. Germline CDR1 LGHNA, CDR2 YSLEER. V was cut by 1 base and J by 1 base, with 7 bases left in between. This CDR3 contains 14 residues.